This T cell receptor beta chain was found in a study of beta chain features in type 1 diabetes. Findings of the study overall: Relative to healthy donors, patients appeared to have naive, central memory and Treg TCRB repertoires that were more similar. Researchers report that Type 1 diabetes patients had moderately but significantly shorter TCRB CDR3s across all four CD4+ subsets.

Every bit of the isolated RNA underwent reverse transcription, so sequencing read expressed TCRB transcripts. Produced via immunoSEQ multiplex PCR; TCRdb's table is partial and in-frame only. The data hold around 260,000 clones, with less than 30% observed a single time. Only a few counts were recorded for this clone. Antigen: not known. The V end lost 9 bases, the J end lost 0 bases, and 9 bases lay between the germline ends. Germline-derived CDR1 and CDR2 are MRHNA and SNTAGT. This CDR3 region has 13 residues. V and J are TRBV6-4 and TRBJ1-5; D gene uncertain. The clonotype comes from a woman aged 25 to 45 with type 1 diabetes. The sample was naive CD4+ T cells from blood. CDR3 nucleotide sequence: TGTGCCAGAGAGGGTTATAGCAATCAGCCCCAGCATTTT. Translated: CAREGYSNQPQHF.